This record concerns one T cell receptor beta chain sequence. What it binds is not known. Distinct nucleotide sequences in the sample also encode this CDR3. This entry belongs to a study of a mutant IDH1 vaccine in newly diagnosed glioma. Some clones are missing from TCRdb's copy, which holds only in-frame ones; the method was immunoSEQ multiplex PCR. The data show some 48,000 clones, over 65% seen once. Sample time point: week 35, safety follow-up. Alongside topical imiquimod, each dose of vaccine comprised 300 ug of mutant IDH1 20-mer peptide. Astrocytomas found in donors were new, WHO grade 3 or 4, IDH1-mutant and ATRX-lost. The CDR3 contains 15 residues. Germline V gene lookup returns CDR1 SGHRS and CDR2 YFSETQ. Trimming stripped 1 base from V and 2 bases from J, with 12 bases between.

The starting material was PBMCs, obtained from a glioma patient whose treatment included an IDH1 peptide vaccine. The clonotype comes from a man between 35 and 55 years old with glioma. The chain carries TRBV5-1 and TRBJ1-1; D is perhaps TRBD1 (6 bases). CDR3 DNA: TGCGCCAGCAGCTTGACAGGGTCAGGAAACACTGAAGCTTTCTTT. Protein: CASSLTGSGNTEAFF.